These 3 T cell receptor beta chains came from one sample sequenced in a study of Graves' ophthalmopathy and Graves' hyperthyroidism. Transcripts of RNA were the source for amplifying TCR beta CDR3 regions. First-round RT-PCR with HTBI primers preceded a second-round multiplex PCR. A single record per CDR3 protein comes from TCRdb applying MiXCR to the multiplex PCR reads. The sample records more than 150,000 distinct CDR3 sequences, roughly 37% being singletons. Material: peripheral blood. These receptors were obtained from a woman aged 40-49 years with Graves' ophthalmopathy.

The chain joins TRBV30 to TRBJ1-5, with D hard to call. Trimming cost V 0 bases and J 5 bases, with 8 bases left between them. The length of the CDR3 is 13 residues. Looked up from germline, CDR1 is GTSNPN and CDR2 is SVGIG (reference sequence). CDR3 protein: CAWSVGIHQPQHF. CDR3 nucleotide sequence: TGTGCCTGGAGTGTAGGGATACATCAGCCCCAGCATTTT.

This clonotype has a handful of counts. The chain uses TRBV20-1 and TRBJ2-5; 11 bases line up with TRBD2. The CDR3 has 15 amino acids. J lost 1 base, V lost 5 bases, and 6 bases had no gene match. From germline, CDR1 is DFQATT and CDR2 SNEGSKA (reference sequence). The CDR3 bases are TGCAGTGCTTTCGGGACTAGCGGCTTCCAAGAGACCCAGTACTTC. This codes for CSAFGTSGFQETQYF.

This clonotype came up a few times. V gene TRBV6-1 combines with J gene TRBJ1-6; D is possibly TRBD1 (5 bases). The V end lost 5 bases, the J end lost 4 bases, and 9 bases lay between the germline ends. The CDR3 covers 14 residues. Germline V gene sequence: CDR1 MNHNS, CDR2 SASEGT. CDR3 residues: CASSLGDYNSPLHF. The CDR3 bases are TGTGCCAGCAGTCTGGGGGATTATAATTCACCCCTCCACTTT.